One sample yielded the 8 T cell receptor beta chains listed below, sequenced in a study of Graves' ophthalmopathy and Graves' hyperthyroidism. The sequenced template was RNA, covering the TCR beta CDR3 region. After a first-round RT-PCR with HTBI primers, a second-round multiplex PCR was run. TCRdb independently ran MiXCR on the multiplex PCR reads; one entry per CDR3 protein. The profile shows 150,000 to 200,000 distinct CDR3 sequences, roughly 37% of them singletons. Sequencing was performed on peripheral blood. These receptors originate from a woman in her thirties or forties with Graves' ophthalmopathy.

V and J are TRBV25-1 and TRBJ1-6; D is ambiguous. The length of the CDR3 is 11 residues. V was trimmed by 3 bases and J by 14 bases, leaving 8 bases between them. Germline CDR1 MGHDK, CDR2 SYGVNS. The CDR3, as DNA: TGTGCCAGCAGTGACAGTGTAGCCCTCCACTTT. Translating it yields CASSDSVALHF.

The sample holds a few counts of this clonotype. The rearrangement links TRBV18 to TRBJ2-2; 8 bases are a match to TRBD2. With V trimmed by 4 bases and J by 0 bases, 7 bases remained unmatched. Germline V CDR1 and CDR2: KGHSH, LQKENI. The CDR3 is 17 amino acids. The DNA for the CDR3 is TGTGCCAGCTCACAGGACCGACTAGCGACGAACACCGGGGAGCTGTTTTTT. It codes for CASSQDRLATNTGELFF.

J is TRBJ2-5 and V is TRBV6-5, with TRBD1 matching 7 bases. Per germline, CDR1 MNHEY and CDR2 SVGAGI. The CDR3 consists of 18 residues. The V segment lost 2 bases and the J segment 5 bases; nucleotides outside the gene matches: 17. The CDR3 spells CASSYPLSRDSGIETQYF. CDR3 bases: TGTGCCAGCAGTTACCCCTTATCCCGGGACAGTGGGATCGAGACCCAGTACTTC.

The chain combines TRBV6-2 or TRBV6-3 with TRBJ2-7; D remains unclear. The germline CDR1 and CDR2 sequences are MNHEY and SVGEGT. Trimming pared 8 bases from V and 7 bases from J, leaving 15 bases between. The CDR3 length is 12 residues. CDR3 residues: CASSQVGHEQYF. The CDR3 DNA reads as TGTGCCAGCTCTCAGGTAGGGCATGAGCAGTACTTC.

This clonotype was counted ten times or more. This sequence joins TRBV20-1 and TRBJ2-7, with 9 bases fitting TRBD2. Germline V gene lookup returns CDR1 DFQATT and CDR2 SNEGSKA (reference sequence). This CDR3 is built from 13 residues. J lost 3 bases, V lost 8 bases, and 8 bases had no gene match. This chain's CDR3 is CSWWISGSYEQYF. The CDR3 DNA follows: TGCAGTTGGTGGATTAGCGGGAGCTACGAGCAGTACTTC.

The chain links TRBV6-5 to TRBJ1-5, with D maybe TRBD1 (5 bases). The germline V gene encodes CDR1 MNHEY and CDR2 SVGAGI. V gave up 2 bases and J gave up 3 bases, with 17 bases separating them. This CDR3 is 17 amino acids long. The CDR3 bases are TGTGCCAGCAGTTACCCTAAATGGGGCAGATACAATCAGCCCCAGCATTTT. It translates to CASSYPKWGRYNQPQHF.

The chain uses TRBV7-6 and TRBJ1-2; a possible D gene is TRBD1 (6 bases). CDR1 SGHVS and CDR2 FNYEAQ come from the germline V gene. The CDR3 length is 12 residues. Trimming removed 5 bases at V and 8 bases at J, with 12 bases between. The CDR3 loop reads CASSRTGTGYTF. CDR3 sequence (DNA): TGTGCCAGCAGCCGAACAGGGACGGGCTACACCTTC.

This clonotype was detected many times. This chain connects TRBV6-5 to TRBJ1-5; 10 nucleotides line up with TRBD1. The V gene's germline CDR1 is MNHEY and CDR2 SVGAGI. This CDR3 is built from 17 residues. After removal of 4 bases from V and 3 bases from J, the junction contained 9 bases not matched to a gene. CDR3 DNA sequence: TGTGCCAGCAGTTCCCGGGACAGGGGTTTGAACAATCAGCCCCAGCATTTT. This codes for CASSSRDRGLNNQPQHF.